Shown below are 10 T cell receptor beta chains from a single sample sequenced in a study of CD8 T cells in ankylosing spondylitis. General study points: What appeared characteristic of ankylosing spondylitis blood was a TCR beta motif of eight highly homologous variants.

The antigens for these receptors are not known. MiXCR was run by TCRdb on the 5' RACE reads, yielding one entry per CDR3 protein. This sample has roughly 440,000 distinct CDR3 sequences, with more than 15% found just once. Sequenced: blood, either unsorted or a sorted T cell fraction (not recorded which). The receptors here all came from a male donor with ankylosing spondylitis.

The V and J genes are TRBV20-1 and TRBJ2-5; 11 bases agree with TRBD1. The CDR3 length is 14 residues. Germline V CDR1 and CDR2: DFQATT, SNEGSKA (reference sequence). Trimming removed 4 bases from V and 5 bases from J; junction bases left unmatched: 6. This CDR3 reads CSATQGTGGETQYF. Written as DNA, the CDR3 is TGCAGTGCTACCCAAGGGACAGGGGGGGAGACCCAGTACTTC.

The V call is TRBV4-2, the J call TRBJ2-5; TRBD2 matches 10 bases. CDR3 length equals 16 residues. J lost 2 bases, V lost 1 base, and 4 bases had no gene match. Looked up from germline, CDR1 is LGHNA and CDR2 is YNFKEQ. CDR3 loop: CASSQVLAGSQETQYF. The CDR3 nucleotides read TGTGCCAGCAGCCAAGTACTAGCGGGGTCACAAGAGACCCAGTACTTC.

Only a few counts were recorded for this clonotype. The chain couples TRBV7-3 to TRBJ2-1; 8 nucleotides align to TRBD2. Germline V lookup: CDR1 SGHTA, CDR2 FQGTGA. This CDR3 is 15 amino acids long. With 6 bases clipped from V and 7 bases from J, the junction kept 11 bases outside the gene matches. The CDR3 DNA is TGTGCCAGCAGTACCGGGGCGGGGGGTCGGAATGAGCAGTTCTTC. Residues: CASSTGAGGRNEQFF.

V usage is TRBV28 and J usage is TRBJ2-1; 10 nucleotides align to TRBD2. J lost 7 bases, V lost 7 bases, and 13 bases had no gene match. The CDR3 runs to 16 residues. Germline CDR1 and CDR2: MDHEN and SYDVKM. CDR3 in DNA: TGTGCCAGCATCCGAGCGGGAGGGCCGGGGGGAAATGAGCAGTTCTTC. Its translation is CASIRAGGPGGNEQFF. Supplemented by reference TRBV28 and TRBJ2-1, the full variable domain reads DVKVTQSSRYLVKRTGEKVFLECVQDMDHENMFWYRQDPGLGLRLIYFSYDVKMKEKGDIPEGYSVSREKKERFSLILESASTNQTSMYLCASIRAGGPGGNEQFFGPGTRLTVL.

The chain employs TRBV3-1 and TRBJ2-3; no clear D gene. Trimming took off 1 base at V and 4 bases at J, with 9 bases between the two ends. The CDR3 is made up of 14 amino acids. Germline loops: CDR1 LGHDT, CDR2 YNNKEL (reference sequence). The CDR3 nucleotides read TGTGCCAGCAGCCAAGGGCCAACATCAGATACGCAGTATTTT. It encodes CASSQGPTSDTQYF.

A few counts support this clonotype. This rearrangement joins TRBV5-5 to TRBJ2-1; the D call may be TRBD1 or TRBD2 (6 bases each). Per the germline V gene, CDR1 is SGHKS and CDR2 is YYEKEE (reference sequence). There are 17 residues in the CDR3. Trimming pared 4 bases from V and 0 bases from J, leaving 17 bases between. The CDR3 DNA follows: TGTGCCAGCAGCCGGGGGCCCGCGCCAAGCTCCTACAATGAGCAGTTCTTC. Translating it yields CASSRGPAPSSYNEQFF.

This clonotype was counted a few times. The V and J genes are TRBV7-2 and TRBJ2-1, with D unclear. Trimming stripped 4 bases from V and 3 bases from J, with 13 bases between. The CDR3 covers 15 residues. CDR1 SGHTA and CDR2 FQGNSA come from the germline V gene. The CDR3 nucleotides are TGTGCCAGCAGCTACGCCGGGTCCTACTACAATGAGCAGTTCTTC. Translated: CASSYAGSYYNEQFF.

The chain recombines TRBV5-1 with TRBJ1-5; D is possibly TRBD1 (6 bases). The germline gives CDR1 SGHRS, CDR2 YFSETQ. V shed 0 bases and J shed 7 bases, with 14 bases lying between them. The CDR3 loop spans 15 amino acids. CDR3: CASSLDAGAGQPQHF. CDR3 nucleotides: TGCGCCAGCAGCTTGGACGCGGGGGCAGGACAGCCCCAGCATTTT.

This chain uses TRBV12-5 with TRBJ2-6, with D possibly TRBD2 on 6 matching bases. The V and J ends lost 6 bases and 0 bases respectively, with 15 bases between them. Germline V gives CDR1 LGHNT, CDR2 FRNRAP. The CDR3 contains 17 residues. The CDR3 loop reads CASGPGLLSSGANVLTF. CDR3 bases: TGTGCTAGTGGCCCGGGACTGCTAAGCTCTGGGGCCAACGTCCTGACTTTC.

The chain's CDR3 is CASSYPDGANYGYTF. CDR3 nucleotide sequence: TGTGCCAGCAGTTACCCCGACGGGGCTAACTATGGCTACACCTTC. V usage is TRBV6-5 and J usage is TRBJ1-2; D is unclear. Germline V gene sequence: CDR1 MNHEY, CDR2 SVGAGI. Trimming removed 2 bases at V and 0 bases at J, with 10 bases between. The CDR3 contains 15 residues.